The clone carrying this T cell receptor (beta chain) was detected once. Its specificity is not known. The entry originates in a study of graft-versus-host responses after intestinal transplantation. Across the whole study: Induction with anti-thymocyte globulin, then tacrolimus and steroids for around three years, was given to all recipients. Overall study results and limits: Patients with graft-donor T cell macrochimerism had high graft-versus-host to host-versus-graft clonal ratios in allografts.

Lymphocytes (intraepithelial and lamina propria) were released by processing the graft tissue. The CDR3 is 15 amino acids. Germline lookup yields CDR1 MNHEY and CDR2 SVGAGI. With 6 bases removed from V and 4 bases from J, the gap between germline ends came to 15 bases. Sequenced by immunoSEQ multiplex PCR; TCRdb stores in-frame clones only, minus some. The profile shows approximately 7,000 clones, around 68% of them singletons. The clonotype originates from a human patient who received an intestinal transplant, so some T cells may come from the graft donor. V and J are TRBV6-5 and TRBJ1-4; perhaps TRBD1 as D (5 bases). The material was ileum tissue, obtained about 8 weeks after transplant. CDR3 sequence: CASRIQERGNEKLFF. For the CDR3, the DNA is TGTGCCAGCAGGATACAGGAACGTGGTAATGAAAAACTGTTTTTT.